Presented here are 10 T cell receptor beta chains from one specimen sequenced in a study of shared clonotypes between healthy human individuals. Generated by immunoSEQ multiplex PCR, the TCRdb table keeps only in-frame clones and is missing some. The sample holds approximately 2,300,000 clones, roughly 90% seen once. The sequenced sample was naive CD4+ T cells from PBMCs. Subset of the sample: CD45RA+ positively selected. The source of these receptors is a man in his late teens or twenties in good health. Some clones in this sample may be carry-over from other donors' samples.

This sequence joins TRBV5-1 and TRBJ2-2; TRBD2 aligns across 9 bases. The germline V gene encodes CDR1 SGHRS and CDR2 YFSETQ. This CDR3 region has 16 residues. V lost 2 bases and J lost 6; bases outside the gene matches: 8. CDR3 protein: CASSLRSREGAGELFF. CDR3 bases: TGCGCCAGCAGCTTAAGATCGCGGGAGGGGGCCGGGGAGCTGTTTTTT.

This chain uses TRBV18 with TRBJ2-1; 9 nucleotides line up with TRBD2. Germline V gene lookup returns CDR1 KGHSH and CDR2 LQKENI. V shed 2 bases, J shed 2 bases, and the junction held 4 bases outside the gene matches. This CDR3 has 16 amino acids. CDR3 DNA: TGTGCCAGCTCACCAGCGGGAGGGCCGACCTACAATGAGCAGTTCTTC. This codes for CASSPAGGPTYNEQFF.

The gene calls are TRBV2 and TRBJ2-7; 9 positions match TRBD1. This CDR3 spans 14 amino acids. The trim removed 7 bases at V and 1 base at J, leaving 5 bases unmatched. The V gene's germline CDR1 is SNHLY and CDR2 FYNNEI. In DNA form, the CDR3 reads TGTGCCAGCATTATGGACAGGGGATCCTACGAGCAGTACTTC. Translated, it gives CASIMDRGSYEQYF.

This clone was seen only once. The chain employs TRBV5-1 and TRBJ2-5; 8 bases line up with TRBD2. CDR1 is SGHRS, CDR2 YFSETQ, per germline. The CDR3 is 14 amino acids. V was pared by 4 bases and J by 5 bases, with 7 bases of the junction left unmatched. The CDR3 DNA reads as TGCGCCAGCAGCGAAGCGGGAGACAGGGAGACCCAGTACTTC. It codes for CASSEAGDRETQYF.

The gene calls are TRBV15 and TRBJ2-1; D gene unclear. CDR3 length: 15 amino acids. V lost 5 bases and J 0 bases, leaving 11 bases between the germline ends. Germline-derived CDR1 and CDR2 are LNHNV and YYDKDF (reference sequence). Here the CDR3 DNA reads TGTGCCACCAGCCCCGGACGGATCTCCTACAATGAGCAGTTCTTC. It codes for CATSPGRISYNEQFF.

The rearrangement uses TRBV27 and TRBJ2-6; D is undetermined. CDR1 and CDR2 (germline): MNHEY, SMNVEV (reference sequence). The CDR3 contains 15 residues. The V gene lost 0 bases and the J gene lost 0 bases, with 3 bases spanning the gap. CDR3 DNA: TGTGCCAGCAGTTTATCGACCTCTGGGGCCAACGTCCTGACTTTC. Translation: CASSLSTSGANVLTF.

The chain couples TRBV19 to TRBJ1-1, with a possible D match to TRBD1 (5 bases). Germline V CDR1 and CDR2: LNHDA, SQIVND (reference sequence). This CDR3 spans 15 amino acids. Trimming removed 4 bases at V and 2 bases at J, with 14 bases between. The CDR3 spells CASSTRQPYNTEAFF. The CDR3 DNA is TGTGCCAGTAGTACGAGACAGCCCTACAACACTGAAGCTTTCTTT.

This clone was recorded once. This chain joins TRBV5-1 and TRBJ2-1; no firm D call. Germline values: CDR1 SGHRS, CDR2 YFSETQ. Trimming removed 3 bases at V and 8 bases at J, with 18 bases between. CDR3 length: 15 amino acids. CDR3 sequence: CASSSRLIGLDEQFF. The CDR3 DNA is TGCGCCAGCAGCTCTCGTCTCATAGGCCTAGATGAGCAGTTCTTC.

This clone was seen a single time. The identical CDR3 is also encoded by other nucleotide sequences in the sample. This chain joins TRBV7-3 and TRBJ2-5, with a weak D call TRBD2 (5 bases). CDR1 is SGHTA, CDR2 FQGTGA, per germline. The CDR3 has 14 residues. With 2 bases removed from V and 2 bases from J, the gap between germline ends came to 9 bases. The CDR3 protein is CASSLGGGQETQYF. CDR3 sequence (DNA): TGTGCCAGCAGCTTAGGCGGAGGTCAAGAGACCCAGTACTTC.

The V gene is TRBV5-6, the J gene TRBJ2-1; the match to TRBD1 covers 12 bases. The CDR3 is 14 amino acids. The germline CDR1 and CDR2 sequences are SGHDT and YYEEEE. The V and J ends lost 4 bases and 11 bases, in that order; junction bases with no gene match: 7. The CDR3 DNA is TGTGCCAGCAGCACCCCCGGGACAGGGGGCAAGCAGTTCTTC. This encodes CASSTPGTGGKQFF.